The sequence of this T cell receptor beta chain was determined in a study of T cell responses to AZD1222 COVID-19 vaccine. Findings of the study overall: There were vaccine-associated CD4 TCRs across spike, dominant at 160-218 and 743-854. Only 6 or 7 AZD1222 recipients tested seropositive at baseline. Receipt of two AZD1222 doses was followed by a rise in Spike-specific TCR breadth and depth.

Germline CDR1 MNHEY, CDR2 SVGEGT. This CDR3 has 14 residues. J was trimmed by 2 bases and V by 5 bases; bases with no gene match: 5. TCRdb's table, derived via immunoSEQ multiplex PCR, lists solely in-frame clones and lacks some. The sample has 200,000 to 250,000 clones; roughly 91% are singletons. In the case of this clone: Its antigen is not identified.

The clonotype comes from an adult in good health. The V call is TRBV6-2 or TRBV6-3, the J call TRBJ1-2, with 7 bases identical to TRBD1. Sequenced material: peripheral blood, taken on day 0 of MenACWY control vaccination. The CDR3 DNA reads TGTGCCAGCAGTACAGGGGTGATGAACTATGGCTACACCTTC. It translates to CASSTGVMNYGYTF.